The T cell receptor beta chain under discussion was sequenced for a study of OX40 agonist ivuxolimab in advanced cancers. Study observations and caveats: Some nonresponders also had low normalized T-cell clonal expansion.

On this clone: Its antigen is still unknown.

There are 15 residues in the CDR3. The V end was cut by 5 bases, the J end by 5 bases, with 15 bases between. Germline assignment: CDR1 PRHDT and CDR2 FYEKMQ (reference sequence). The data were produced by immunoSEQ multiplex PCR, yet TCRdb's version contains in-frame clones alone and is incomplete. This table has about 36,000 clones, 88% appearing once. Collection of blood occurred at baseline, at cycle 4 day 1, and at cycle 7 day 1. The sequencing here drew on CD4+ or CD8+ T cells sorted from blood, taken in a trial of the OX40 agonist ivuxolimab. The source of this sequence is an adult with an advanced solid tumor such as melanoma, head and neck, liver or kidney cancer. The chain has TRBV13 and TRBJ2-2; no firm D call. CDR3 protein: CASSPGVLGTGELFF. Here the CDR3 DNA reads TGTGCCAGCAGCCCTGGGGTCCTAGGAACCGGGGAGCTGTTTTTT.